This T cell receptor (beta chain) was captured by sequencing in a study of identical twins. TCRdb re-called the 5' RACE reads with MiXCR, one entry per CDR3 protein. Of around 680,000 distinct CDR3 sequences listed, less than 10% are singletons. The donors were all healthy and Caucasian. The V gene end was trimmed by 5 bases and the J gene end by 4 bases; junction bases not matched to a gene: 13. The CDR3 runs to 19 residues. This clonotype appeared a few times. This sample also appeared in a second study, on yellow fever vaccine responses in identical twins.

The V gene is TRBV12-3 or TRBV12-4, the J gene TRBJ2-1, with 14 bases matching TRBD2. The sample was PBMCs. This clonotype originated in a young woman in good health. CDR3 in amino acids: CASSPRGLAGDFLYNEQFF. In DNA form, the CDR3 reads TGTGCCAGCAGTCCACGGGGACTAGCGGGGGACTTTTTATACAATGAGCAGTTCTTC.